This is a list of T cell receptor beta chains from one sample in a study of T cells in Graves' hyperthyroidism and ophthalmopathy. TCRdb fed the multiplex PCR reads into MiXCR, producing one record per CDR3 protein. The data contain nearly 600,000 distinct CDR3 sequences, 12% to 15% of them seen just once; the ten biggest clones take up more than 6%. The sequenced sample consisted of blood. These receptors were collected from a woman aged 18-29 years with Graves' ophthalmopathy. Both conserved end residues are trimmed from each CDR3.

len: 10; v_gene: TRBV29-1; CDR3aa: SVAGGFYEQY
len: 14; v_gene: TRBV20-1; CDR3aa: SAIDSSPHFGNEQF
len: 13; v_gene: TRBV11-2; CDR3aa: ASSWDTGGNNEQF
len: 14; v_gene: TRBV9; CDR3aa: ASSVGAPGVNSPLH
len: 12; v_gene: TRBV19; CDR3aa: ASSKGKNTDTQY
len: 17; v_gene: TRBV4-1; CDR3aa: ASSQDSVRHRASTDTQY
len: 11; v_gene: TRBV6-2/TRBV6-3; CDR3aa: ASSYSGWQPQH
len: 13; v_gene: TRBV28; CDR3aa: ASGTSGRAPDTQY
len: 12; v_gene: TRBV7-2; CDR3aa: ASSPLAGAGEQF
len: 13; v_gene: TRBV30; CDR3aa: AWTPPPTGFHEQF
len: 10; v_gene: TRBV30; CDR3aa: AWRAGSGELF
len: 14; v_gene: TRBV6-2/TRBV6-3; CDR3aa: ASSRPWTSGIYEQY
len: 14; v_gene: TRBV19; CDR3aa: ASSTSGTAFTYEQY
len: 12; v_gene: TRBV6-2/TRBV6-3; CDR3aa: ASSRTGGYTEAF
len: 11; v_gene: TRBV4-3; CDR3aa: ASSPTENTGAF
len: 15; v_gene: TRBV5-1; CDR3aa: ASSLAVIGPNSYEQY
len: 14; v_gene: TRBV7-8; CDR3aa: ASSPEAGTGDQPQH
len: 13; v_gene: TRBV28; CDR3aa: ASSLGLAGANEQF
len: 15; v_gene: TRBV20-1; CDR3aa: SARDPTARGGVYEQY
len: 12; v_gene: TRBV6-1; CDR3aa: ASSGDRGTTEAF
len: 12; v_gene: TRBV5-1; CDR3aa: ASSLGQGKETQY
len: 11; v_gene: TRBV7-9; CDR3aa: ASSPGQVYEQY
len: 15; v_gene: TRBV2; CDR3aa: ASSEGAAGANTGELF
len: 11; v_gene: TRBV20-1; CDR3aa: SAGRTGKETQY
len: 10; v_gene: TRBV6-1; CDR3aa: ASSTSGETQY
len: 15; v_gene: TRBV14; CDR3aa: ASSRRGLLGGTDTQY
len: 10; v_gene: TRBV30; CDR3aa: AAAGVVAEAF
len: 9; v_gene: TRBV30; CDR3aa: AWTETSQAF
len: 12; v_gene: TRBV28; CDR3aa: ASSLPTGVNGYT
len: 13; v_gene: TRBV4-2; CDR3aa: ASSQDLSGSYEQY
len: 12; v_gene: TRBV28; CDR3aa: ASSPADRRSPLH
len: 14; v_gene: TRBV5-4; CDR3aa: ASSSSRDRGGTEAF
len: 11; v_gene: TRBV6-1; CDR3aa: ASSERAAYEQY
len: 14; v_gene: TRBV24-1; CDR3aa: ATSELGSAYRETQY
len: 17; v_gene: TRBV11-3; CDR3aa: ASSLGLGGGGMIYNEQF
len: 10; v_gene: TRBV7-9; CDR3aa: ASSLGTPGQY
len: 12; v_gene: TRBV5-8; CDR3aa: ASNRAARTDTQY
len: 10; v_gene: TRBV6-2/TRBV6-3; CDR3aa: ASSYSPYEQY
len: 13; v_gene: TRBV5-1; CDR3aa: ASSLAADTTYGYT
len: 12; v_gene: TRBV2; CDR3aa: ASSGGLVAGELF
len: 14; v_gene: TRBV6-2/TRBV6-3; CDR3aa: ASSYSGETGDGEAF
len: 13; v_gene: TRBV24-1; CDR3aa: ATSDTGTGNTEAF
len: 13; v_gene: TRBV7-3; CDR3aa: ASSLTMTTYNEQF
len: 13; v_gene: TRBV7-3; CDR3aa: ASSFFGGPYNEQF
len: 13; v_gene: TRBV6-1; CDR3aa: ASSEAPGASQPQH
len: 13; v_gene: TRBV5-5; CDR3aa: ASSLTGWGNQPQH